This T cell receptor beta chain emerged from a study of human T cells and chemical hapten exposure. About the research overall: Read at 6 days, the patch tests placed 0.01% DPC on the upper back.

This clonotype was found a few times. Its target is not known. CDR1 and CDR2 (germline): SGHVS, FNYEAQ. Trimming cost V 5 bases and J 3 bases, with 9 bases left between them. This CDR3 is built from 13 residues. General observations from the study: A positive correlation with patch test score was found for PT1 expanded TCR counts.

Stated time point: patch test 3, about 24 weeks after DPC sensitization. Documented treatment: therapeutic diphenylcyclopropenone sensitization with weekly scalp DPC. TCRdb re-called the RACE reads through MiXCR, storing one row per CDR3 protein. The table records some 60,000 distinct CDR3 sequences, 9.5% to 15% of them present only once. The source is a man aged 25-45 years with alopecia areata. Some clones in this sample may be carry-over from other donors' samples. This chain links TRBV7-6 with TRBJ2-3; D may be TRBD2 (5 bases). Source: whole blood, taken in connection with sensitization to the hapten diphenylcyclopropenone (DPC). As DNA, the CDR3 is TGTGCCAGCAGCCCCCGGGATACAGATACGCAGTATTTT. This codes for CASSPRDTDTQYF.